Following are 3 T cell receptor beta chains from one sample sequenced in a study of blood T cells in healthy people across ages. Then a second PCR, running roughly 7 to 11 cycles, was carried out with a sample-barcoded 5' primer and a J-beta primer mix. TCRdb ran MiXCR on the 5' RACE reads and lists one entry per CDR3 protein. The table includes fewer than 900,000 distinct CDR3 sequences, about half detected once. Sequencing input: blood. Receptors were obtained from a woman in her sixties or seventies in good health.

The V and J genes are TRBV20-1 and TRBJ2-7; 11 nucleotides match TRBD1. Germline lookup yields CDR1 DFQATT and CDR2 SNEGSKA (reference sequence). This CDR3 has 13 amino acids. In DNA form, the CDR3 reads TGCAGCCTTCAGGGGACAGGGGGTTACGAGCAGTACTTC. As protein: CSLQGTGGYEQYF.

The chain uses TRBV28 and TRBJ2-5; the D gene is possibly TRBD1 (5 bases). The CDR3 runs to 13 residues. The germline V and J ends were trimmed by 2 bases and 5 bases, with 9 bases remaining between them. Germline CDR1 MDHEN, CDR2 SYDVKM. The CDR3 DNA reads TGTGCCAGCAGTTTACCAGGGATGGAGACCCAGTACTTC. Translating gives CASSLPGMETQYF.

The J gene is TRBJ2-7, the V gene TRBV12-3 or TRBV12-4, with D tentatively TRBD2 (7 bases). The V gene lost 3 bases and the J gene lost 7 bases, with 19 bases spanning the gap. The CDR3 loop spans 15 amino acids. CDR3 DNA: TGTGCCAGCAGTTTTAGGGCTAGCGGTCAGGGGGAGCAGTACTTC. It yields the protein CASSFRASGQGEQYF.